This T cell receptor beta chain was documented in a study of blood T cell repertoires in COVID-19. This clone has only one observation. The repertoire was sequenced with immunoSEQ multiplex PCR; TCRdb's copy has only in-frame clones and lacks some. The table lists some 80,000 clones, roughly 80% of them singletons. Germline CDR1 is SNHLY and CDR2 is FYNNEI. The CDR3 has 15 residues. V lost 2 bases and J lost 3, with 13 bases in between. The source of this sequence is a woman in her forties with active or convalescent COVID-19. The chain links TRBV2 to TRBJ1-2; D might be TRBD1 (5 bases). The sequenced material came from peripheral blood. The CDR3 coding sequence is TGTGCCAGCAGTGAAAATGGTGGGGACTACTATGGCTACACCTTC. Protein product: CASSENGGDYYGYTF.